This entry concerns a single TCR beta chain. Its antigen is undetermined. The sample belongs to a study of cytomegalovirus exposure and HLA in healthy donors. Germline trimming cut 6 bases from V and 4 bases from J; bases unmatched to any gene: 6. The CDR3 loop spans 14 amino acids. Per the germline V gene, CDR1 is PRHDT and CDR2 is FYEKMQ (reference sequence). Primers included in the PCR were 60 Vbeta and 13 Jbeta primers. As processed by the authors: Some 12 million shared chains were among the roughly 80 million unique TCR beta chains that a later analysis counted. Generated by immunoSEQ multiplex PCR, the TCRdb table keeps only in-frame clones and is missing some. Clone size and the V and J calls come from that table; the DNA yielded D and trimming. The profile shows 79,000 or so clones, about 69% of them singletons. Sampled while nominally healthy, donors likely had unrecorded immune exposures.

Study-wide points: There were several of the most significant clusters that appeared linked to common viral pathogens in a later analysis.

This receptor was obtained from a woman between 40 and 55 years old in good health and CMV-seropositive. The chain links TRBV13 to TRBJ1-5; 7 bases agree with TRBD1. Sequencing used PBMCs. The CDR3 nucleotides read TGTGCCAGCAGTATAGGACAGGTGAATCAGCCCCAGCATTTT. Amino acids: CASSIGQVNQPQHF.